This T cell receptor beta chain was identified during a study of shared clonotypes between healthy human individuals. Method: immunoSEQ multiplex PCR; TCRdb's copy keeps in-frame clones and lacks some. The table shows fewer than 3 million clones, with around 92% occurring only once. CDR1 is MNHNS, CDR2 SASEGT, per germline. With 4 bases removed from V and 5 bases from J, the gap between germline ends came to 17 bases. This CDR3 comprises 15 residues. The chain combines TRBV6-1 with TRBJ1-1, with D possibly being TRBD1 (6 bases). The material sequenced was naive CD4+ T cells from PBMCs. Regarding subset: CD45RA+ positively selected. The clonotype was recovered from a man aged 18 to 30 in good health. Some clones in this sample may be carry-over from other donors' samples. The CDR3 DNA is TGTGCCAGCAGTGGGGGCAGGGGCTATGGGACTGAAGCTTTCTTT. Protein product: CASSGGRGYGTEAFF.